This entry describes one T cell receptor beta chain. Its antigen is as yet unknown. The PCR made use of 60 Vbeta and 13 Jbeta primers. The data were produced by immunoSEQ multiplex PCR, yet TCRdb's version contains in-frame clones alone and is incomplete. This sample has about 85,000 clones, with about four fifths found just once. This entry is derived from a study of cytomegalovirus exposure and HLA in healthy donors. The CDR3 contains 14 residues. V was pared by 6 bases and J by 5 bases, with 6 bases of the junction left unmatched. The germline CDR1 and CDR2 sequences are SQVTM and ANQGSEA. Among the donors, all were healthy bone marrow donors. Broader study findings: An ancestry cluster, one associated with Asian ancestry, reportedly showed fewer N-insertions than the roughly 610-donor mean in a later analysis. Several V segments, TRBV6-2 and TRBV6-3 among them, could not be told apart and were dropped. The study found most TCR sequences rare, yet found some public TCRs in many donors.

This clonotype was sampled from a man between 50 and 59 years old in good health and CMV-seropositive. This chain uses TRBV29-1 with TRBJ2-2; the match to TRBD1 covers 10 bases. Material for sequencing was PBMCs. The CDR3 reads CSVRTGGLTGELFF. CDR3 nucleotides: TGCAGCGTGCGGACAGGGGGTTTAACCGGGGAGCTGTTTTTT.